The 11 T cell receptor beta chains presented below share a single source sample, sequenced in a study of molecular identifiers for immune sequencing clone quantification. TCRdb reprocessed the PCR reads via MiXCR and lists one record per CDR3 protein. The table shows some 590,000 distinct CDR3 sequences, with about 25% occurring only once. The specimen was naive CD8+ T cells from blood, with Jurkat cell RNA spiked in. Subset specified: FACS-sorted CD8+CD4-CCR7+CD45RA+ naive T cells. The receptors were gathered from a human donor in good health. Some libraries in this study had Jurkat cell RNA spiked in.

Remarks on this clonotype: A much larger clone differs by one base, so this may be a read error. V is TRBV4-3 and J is TRBJ2-7, with 8 nucleotides matching TRBD2. The germline V gene encodes CDR1 LGHNA and CDR2 YSLEER. Trimming removed 4 bases from V and 5 bases from J; junction bases left unmatched: 10. The CDR3 consists of 15 residues. CDR3 sequence (DNA): TGCGCCAGCAGCCTGACCAGCGGGAGTTCCCACGAGCAGTACTTC. It specifies CASSLTSGSSHEQYF.

Regarding this clonotype: A much more abundant neighbour one base away suggests this may be a read error. A read error is likely, as this CDR3 ends without the conserved phenylalanine or tryptophan. V gene TRBV19 combines with J gene TRBJ2-5; D is perhaps TRBD1 (6 bases). Germline V gene sequence: CDR1 LNHDA, CDR2 SQIVND (reference sequence). Trimming took off 4 bases at V and 4 bases at J, with 16 bases between the two ends. CDR3 size: 15 residues. CDR3 residues: CASSTGQSSRETQYY. The CDR3, as DNA: TGTGCCAGTAGTACGGGACAATCCAGTCGAGAGACCCAGTACTAC.

Details on this clonotype: A much bigger clone sits one base away, suggesting this may be a read error. This chain joins TRBV28 and TRBJ2-3; 8 bases fit TRBD2. Germline CDR1 and CDR2: MDHEN and SYDVKM. V gave up 8 bases and J gave up 4 bases; unmatched junction bases: 17. This CDR3 spans 17 amino acids. The CDR3 sequence: CASGSRVAGNPADTQYF. CDR3 DNA: TGTGCCAGCGGTTCCCGGGTAGCGGGAAATCCTGCAGATACGCAGTATTTT.

This clonotype was counted between two and nine times. The rearrangement links TRBV7-9 to TRBJ2-7; 11 nucleotides line up with TRBD2. V shed 5 bases, J shed 0 bases, and the junction held 9 bases outside the gene matches. CDR3 size: 17 residues. Germline V CDR1 and CDR2: SEHNR, FQNEAQ (reference sequence). CDR3 DNA sequence: TGTGCCAGCAGCCCACCGACCGGGACTAGCGGCTCCTACGAGCAGTACTTC. The encoded protein is CASSPPTGTSGSYEQYF.

Many counts were recorded for this clonotype. The chain carries TRBV7-6 and TRBJ2-3, with D uncertain. The CDR3 totals 11 residues. V lost 1 base, J lost 8 bases, and 4 bases lay in between. Germline CDR1 is SGHVS and CDR2 is FNYEAQ. CDR3 DNA sequence: TGTGCCAGCAGCTTAGGTGGTACGCAGTATTTT. Its protein is CASSLGGTQYF. The variable domain in full, with the rest retrieved from reference TRBV7-6 and TRBJ2-3, is GAGVSQSPRYKVTKRGQDVALRCDPISGHVSLYWYRQALGQGPEFLTYFNYEAQQDKSGLPNDRFSAERPEGSISTLTIQRTEQRDSAMYRCASSLGGTQYFGPGTRLTVL.

This clonotype was seen repeatedly, ten times or more. The V call is TRBV7-3, the J call TRBJ2-4, with 11 bases identical to TRBD2. V lost 4 bases and J lost 2; bases outside the gene matches: 4. Germline loops: CDR1 SGHTA, CDR2 FQGTGA. The CDR3 runs 16 residues. The CDR3 DNA follows: TGTGCCAGCAGCTCACTAGCGGGAGAAACCAAAAACATTCAGTACTTC. Translating gives CASSSLAGETKNIQYF. Filled out from reference TRBV7-3 and TRBJ2-4, the complete variable domain reads GAGVSQTPSNKVTEKGKYVELRCDPISGHTALYWYRQSLGQGPEFLIYFQGTGAADDSGLPNDRFFAVRPEGSVSTLKIQRTERGDSAVYLCASSSLAGETKNIQYFGAGTRLSVL.

In the case of this clonotype: A read error may be the cause here, since a much bigger clone is one base away. The V and J genes are TRBV29-1 and TRBJ1-4; the match to TRBD1 covers 9 bases. The ends lost 8 bases at V and 7 bases at J; junction bases unmatched: 14. The CDR3 consists of 15 residues. CDR1 is SQVTM, CDR2 ANQGSEA, per germline. CDR3 in amino acids: CSILIPGQGGEKLFF. In DNA form, the CDR3 reads TGCAGCATCCTTATACCGGGACAGGGTGGTGAAAAACTGTTTTTT.

The chain has TRBV14 and TRBJ2-4, with D possibly being TRBD1 or TRBD2 (5 bases each). The germline V gene encodes CDR1 SGHDN and CDR2 FVKESK. Trimming removed 2 bases from V and 9 bases from J, with 23 bases in between. The CDR3 consists of 17 residues. The CDR3 DNA is TGTGCCAGCAGCCAACACCCGGAGGTAGGGACCTGGAGCATTCAGTACTTC. This translates into CASSQHPEVGTWSIQYF.

The gene calls are TRBV2 and TRBJ1-2; TRBD1 aligns across 12 bases. J lost 5 bases, V lost 3 bases, and 7 bases had no gene match. The CDR3 runs 16 residues. The germline V gene encodes CDR1 SNHLY and CDR2 FYNNEI. The CDR3 bases are TGTGCCAGCAGTGATGGGACAGGGGGCGCTAGGTATGGCTACACCTTC. Translating gives CASSDGTGGARYGYTF.

This clonotype was counted only a few times. The chain links TRBV6-2 or TRBV6-3 to TRBJ2-7; D assignment may be TRBD1 or TRBD2 (5 bases each). V was clipped by 2 bases and J by 6 bases, with 11 bases between them. Germline V gives CDR1 MNHEY, CDR2 SVGEGT. The CDR3 is made up of 13 amino acids. DNA for the CDR3: TGTGCCAGCAGTTACGGGACGTATTCCGAGCAGTACTTC. Translating gives CASSYGTYSEQYF.

This clonotype was seen a handful of times. The rearrangement links TRBV7-2 to TRBJ1-3; possible D gene TRBD1, 6 bases. The V gene lost 2 bases and the J gene lost 8 bases, with 13 bases spanning the gap. The CDR3 spans 14 residues. Germline V gene sequence: CDR1 SGHTA, CDR2 FQGNSA. DNA of the CDR3: TGTGCCAGCAGCTTATTGACAGGCTGGGACACCATATATTTT. This codes for CASSLLTGWDTIYF.